The rows below give T cell receptor beta chains drawn from one sample of a study of beta chain features in type 1 diabetes. TCRdb keeps only in-frame clones here, not all; method: immunoSEQ multiplex PCR. The table shows hundreds of thousands of clones, with around 12% occurring only once. Sequencing input: naive CD4+ T cells from blood. These receptors originate from a young man in good health. CDR3s include the opening cysteine and the closing phenylalanine or tryptophan. D genes are given only for firm matches. Rows may omit the clone size; those that give it use once, few, many or a size class.

>TRBV7-9|TRBJ1-3|.|TRBD1
CASSAYPAGTAGNTIYF
TGTGCCAGCAGCGCCTACCCGGCCGGGACAGCTGGAAACACCATATATTTT
>TRBV9|TRBJ1-2|few|TRBD1
CASSVAGGYGYGYTF
TGTGCCAGCAGCGTGGCAGGGGGCTATGGCTATGGCTACACCTTC
>TRBV7-2|TRBJ2-7|.|.
CASSFESLREQYF
TGTGCCAGCAGCTTCGAGTCCCTCCGCGAGCAGTACTTC
>TRBV30|TRBJ1-1|few|.
CAWSVITTEAFF
TGTGCCTGGAGTGTAATTACTACTGAAGCTTTCTTT
>TRBV7-7|TRBJ2-5|.|.
CASSAEGETQYF
TGTGCTAGCAGCGCGGAGGGGGAGACCCAGTACTTC
>TRBV4-1|TRBJ2-7|.|.
CASSQESGEPTYEQYF
TGCGCCAGCAGCCAAGAATCAGGCGAACCAACCTACGAGCAGTACTTC
>TRBV15|TRBJ2-5|.|.
CATSRSTVAPSKETQYF
TGTGCCACCAGCAGGTCTACAGTCGCCCCATCCAAAGAGACCCAGTACTTC
>TRBV7-2|TRBJ1-5|.|TRBD1
CASSLETGFQPQHF
TGTGCCAGCAGCTTAGAGACAGGGTTTCAGCCCCAGCATTTT
>TRBV29-1|TRBJ1-2|.|.
CSVEGGLGYGYTF
TGCAGCGTCGAGGGGGGACTAGGCTATGGCTACACCTTC
>TRBV28|TRBJ2-5|.|TRBD1
CASSSTGEVQETQYF
TGTGCCAGCAGTTCGACAGGGGAAGTCCAAGAGACCCAGTACTTC
>TRBV6-5|TRBJ1-2|.|TRBD1
CASRRGQGFYGYTF
TGTGCCAGCAGGAGAGGACAGGGATTCTATGGCTACACCTTC
>TRBV5-4|TRBJ2-2|.|TRBD1
CASSLERPDRGGELFF
TGTGCCAGCAGCTTAGAAAGACCTGACAGGGGCGGGGAGCTGTTTTTT
>TRBV11-1|TRBJ2-7|once|.
CASSFESPGTSGEQYF
TGTGCCAGCAGCTTCGAAAGTCCGGGAACCTCGGGAGAGCAGTACTTC
>TRBV2|TRBJ2-7|.|.
CASDQAYEQYF
TGTGCCAGCGATCAGGCCTACGAGCAGTACTTC
>TRBV21-1|TRBJ1-3|.|.
CASSNRGNTIYF
TGTGCCAGCAGCAATCGGGGAAACACCATATATTTT
>TRBV7-7|TRBJ2-2|.|TRBD2
CASSRGTSDTGELFF
TGTGCTAGCAGTAGGGGGACTAGTGACACCGGGGAGCTGTTTTTT
>TRBV9|TRBJ1-2|few|TRBD1
CASSGPGQHYGYTF
TGTGCCAGCAGCGGACCGGGACAGCATTATGGCTACACCTTC
>TRBV6-5|TRBJ2-3|few|TRBD2
CASSYKAGRTDTQYF
TGTGCCAGCAGTTACAAAGCGGGGCGCACAGATACGCAGTATTTT
>TRBV27|TRBJ2-3|.|TRBD2
CASRNTAGVDTQYF
TGTGCCAGCAGAAACACCGCGGGGGTTGATACGCAGTATTTT
>TRBV28|TRBJ2-7|few|.
CASSPGGSSYEQYF
TGTGCCAGCAGCCCTGGGGGGAGCTCCTACGAGCAGTACTTC
>TRBV30|TRBJ1-1|.|.
CAWSGGGGTEAFF
TGTGCCTGGAGTGGGGGAGGGGGAACTGAAGCTTTCTTT
>TRBV15|TRBJ1-1|few|.
CATSRDIGSAEAFF
TGTGCCACCAGCAGAGATATAGGGAGCGCTGAAGCTTTCTTT
>TRBV6-5|TRBJ1-2|.|TRBD1
CASKGQIYGYTF
TGTGCCAGCAAGGGACAGATCTATGGCTACACCTTC
>TRBV29-1|TRBJ2-3|.|TRBD2
CSVPGLAGVDTQYF
TGCAGCGTGCCCGGACTAGCGGGAGTTGATACGCAGTATTTT
>TRBV27|TRBJ1-1|few|.
CASRPNRGTEAFF
TGTGCCAGCAGGCCTAATAGGGGCACTGAAGCTTTCTTT
>TRBV7-2|TRBJ2-3|.|TRBD2
CASSTQTSGGYDTQYF
TGTGCCAGCAGCACCCAGACTAGCGGGGGATACGATACGCAGTATTTT
>TRBV18|TRBJ2-1|few|TRBD2
CASSPPLAGAHEQFF
TGTGCCAGCTCACCACCTCTAGCGGGAGCCCATGAGCAGTTCTTC